This TCR beta chain was observed in a study of PD-L1 blockade in urothelial cancer. Here immunoSEQ multiplex PCR was the method, and the copy in TCRdb shows in-frame clones only, minus some. The table includes 95,000 to 150,000 clones, roughly 86% detected once. Time point here: peripheral blood 6 weeks after treatment start. CDR1 is LNHDA and CDR2 is SQIVND in the germline V gene (reference sequence). The CDR3 has 15 residues. Germline trimming cut 6 bases from V and 3 bases from J; bases unmatched to any gene: 6. This chain links TRBV19 with TRBJ2-1; 9 positions agree with TRBD2. The specimen comprised PBMCs, sampled around atezolizumab (anti-PD-L1) treatment. The clonotype comes from a man aged 45-65 years with urothelial cancer. CDR3 amino acids: CASSKTSGRYNEQFF. CDR3 in DNA: TGTGCCAGTAGCAAAACTAGCGGGCGCTACAATGAGCAGTTCTTC.